The entry that follows covers one T cell receptor beta chain sequence. How the authors handled the data: Amplifying reference gene primers gave estimates of nucleated cell counts. Repertoires were generated with immunoSEQ multiplex PCR, while TCRdb's copy carries only in-frame clones and drops some. That table furnishes V, J and clone size, whereas the DNA furnished D and trimming. The sample records tens of thousands of clones, about 85% being singletons. The data were taken from a study of blood T cell repertoires in COVID-19. About the research overall: Samples of COVID-19 (acute and convalescent) were obtained from the United States, Italy and Spain.

Sequencing used peripheral blood. This clonotype was obtained from a man between 65 and 80 years old with active COVID-19.

CDR3 amino acids: CASSLQGTGRGEQYF. The CDR3 coding sequence is TGCGCCAGCAGCCTCCAGGGGACCGGGAGGGGCGAGCAGTACTTC. The V call is TRBV4-1, the J call TRBJ2-7; 8 nucleotides match TRBD2. V lost 4 bases and J lost 6; bases outside the gene matches: 11. The CDR3 runs to 15 residues. CDR1 and CDR2 from the germline V gene are MGHRA and YSYEKL.